This T cell receptor beta chain was captured by sequencing in a study of glioma-infiltrating T cells. Study summary: Before surgery, glioma patients received dexamethasone for at most six days.

Using RNA template, CDR3s of TCR alpha and beta were amplified with iRepertoire arm-PCR. TCRdb redid the calling of the multiplex PCR reads with MiXCR, one entry per CDR3 protein. The sample has roughly 350,000 distinct CDR3 sequences; 35% to 45% are singletons. Findings and limits, study-wide: Patients with low tissue-blood divergence carried a signature set of shared blood CDR3 motifs.

Germline CDR1 MDHEN, CDR2 SYDVKM. The CDR3 runs 13 residues. Trimming stripped 7 bases from V and 1 base from J, with 11 bases between. As regards this clonotype: Antigen: not known.

This clonotype originated in a human donor with low-grade glioma or glioblastoma, undergoing nonglioma brain surgery, or in good health (not recorded which). Sequencing was done on a sample of glioma tissue, nonneoplastic brain tissue, or PBMCs (not recorded which). The chain is built from TRBV28 and TRBJ2-7; D unclear. In nucleotides, the CDR3 is TGTGCCAGCACTGGTGGGTATTCCTACGAGCAGTACTTC. This sequence encodes CASTGGYSYEQYF.